Presented here are 26 T cell receptor beta chains from one specimen sequenced in a study of T-cell memory formation after mild COVID-19. TCRdb re-called the 5' RACE reads with MiXCR, one entry per CDR3 protein. The sample consists of approximately 150,000 distinct CDR3 sequences, over 10% of them appearing once. Source material: PBMCs or a T cell subset sorted from them (not recorded which). The receptors stem from a man aged 18 to 29 who had mild COVID-19 (a few samples of this study predate the infection). Cell type and time point are not known.

The chain combines TRBV13 with TRBJ2-5; 9 bases fit TRBD1. V gave up 4 bases and J gave up 4 bases; unmatched junction bases: 7. Looked up from germline, CDR1 is PRHDT and CDR2 is FYEKMQ (reference sequence). The CDR3 has 15 amino acids. CDR3 amino acids: CASSYNRGLGETQYF. The CDR3, as DNA: TGTGCCAGCAGCTATAACAGGGGGCTGGGAGAGACCCAGTACTTC.

In nucleotides, the CDR3 is TGCGCCAGCAGCTTTTCCCCAGGGCATAACACTGAAGCTTTCTTT. Protein sequence: CASSFSPGHNTEAFF. The chain combines TRBV5-1 with TRBJ1-1; D might be TRBD1 (5 bases). This CDR3 comprises 15 residues. Trimming cost V 2 bases and J 2 bases, with 13 bases left between them. The germline CDR1 and CDR2 sequences are SGHRS and YFSETQ.

V usage is TRBV7-9 and J usage is TRBJ2-2; TRBD1 matches 10 bases. The V segment lost 5 bases and the J segment 5 bases; nucleotides outside the gene matches: 5. The CDR3 loop spans 15 amino acids. Germline CDR1 and CDR2: SEHNR and FQNEAQ (reference sequence). CDR3 in DNA: TGTGCCAGCAGCCGCGACAGGGGGCGGACCGGGGAGCTGTTTTTT. Amino acids: CASSRDRGRTGELFF.

There are a few counts of this clonotype. The chain recombines TRBV7-9 with TRBJ1-2; D is uncertain. V shed 5 bases and J shed 8 bases, with 18 bases lying between them. The CDR3 is 14 residues long. Germline assignment: CDR1 SEHNR and CDR2 FQNEAQ (reference sequence). The CDR3 DNA is TGTGCCAGCAGCGCAGGACTGGAGAGTAGGGGCTACACCTTC. Residues: CASSAGLESRGYTF.

The chain links TRBV6-5 to TRBJ2-3, with D uncertain. CDR1 and CDR2 (germline): MNHEY, SVGAGI. The CDR3 has 13 amino acids. Trimming pared 6 bases from V and 5 bases from J, leaving 12 bases between. CDR3 amino acids: CASRNQNRDTQYF. CDR3 DNA sequence: TGTGCCAGCAGAAACCAAAACCGAGATACGCAGTATTTT.

This clonotype was counted many times. The rearrangement uses TRBV28 and TRBJ2-4; tentative D call: TRBD1 (6 bases). This CDR3 contains 14 residues. Germline-derived CDR1 and CDR2 are MDHEN and SYDVKM. The germline V and J ends were trimmed by 3 bases and 4 bases, with 10 bases remaining between them. CDR3 DNA sequence: TGTGCCAGCAGTTTGGCAGGGACAAAAAACATTCAGTACTTC. Encoded protein: CASSLAGTKNIQYF.

This clonotype was picked up a small number of times. The chain joins TRBV19 to TRBJ1-2; 9 positions match TRBD1. V gave up 6 bases and J gave up 9 bases; unmatched junction bases: 5. In germline, CDR1 is LNHDA, CDR2 SQIVND (reference sequence). The CDR3 covers 12 residues. CDR3 loop: CASSQGQGRYTF. The DNA for the CDR3 is TGTGCCAGTAGCCAAGGACAGGGGCGCTACACCTTC.

The chain has TRBV5-6 and TRBJ2-5; tentatively, D is TRBD1 (7 bases). The CDR3 has 15 amino acids. Germline V gene lookup returns CDR1 SGHDT and CDR2 YYEEEE. Deletions cut 1 base from V and 5 bases from J, with 15 bases between. DNA of the CDR3: TGTGCCAGCAGCTTGCGTGGAGGGGGCACGGAGACCCAGTACTTC. Encoded protein: CASSLRGGGTETQYF.

The chain joins TRBV24-1 to TRBJ2-3, with D uncertain. Germline V gene data show CDR1 as KGHDR and CDR2 as SFDVKD. V was trimmed by 1 base and J by 2 bases, leaving 15 bases between them. The CDR3 is 17 amino acids. CDR3 nucleotide sequence: TGTGCCACCAGTGATTTTTCTACATCTCTGACCACAGATACGCAGTATTTT. This codes for CATSDFSTSLTTDTQYF.

This chain joins TRBV20-1 and TRBJ1-6; D not resolved. This CDR3 region has 13 residues. CDR1 is DFQATT, CDR2 SNEGSKA, per germline (reference sequence). Trimming took off 3 bases at V and 10 bases at J, with 13 bases between the two ends. For the CDR3, the DNA is TGCAGTGCTAGTTCCGGGGTATCGTCACCCCTCCACTTT. Encoded protein: CSASSGVSSPLHF.

This clonotype showed up just a few times. The chain has TRBV29-1 and TRBJ1-1; D is ambiguous. This CDR3 comprises 13 residues. Germline V gene lookup returns CDR1 SQVTM and CDR2 ANQGSEA. The germline V and J ends were trimmed by 3 bases and 9 bases, with 17 bases remaining between them. CDR3 loop: CSVEPRADQKAFF. CDR3 nucleotide sequence: TGCAGCGTTGAGCCTAGGGCAGACCAGAAAGCTTTCTTT.

There are many counts of this clonotype. CDR3 region: CASSLASGEQFF. CDR3 DNA sequence: TGTGCCAGCAGCTTGGCCTCGGGGGAGCAGTTCTTC. The chain is built from TRBV5-5 and TRBJ2-1, with TRBD2 as a possible D gene (5 bases). V lost 0 bases and J lost 10, with 8 bases in between. CDR1 SGHKS and CDR2 YYEKEE come from the germline V gene (reference sequence). The CDR3 spans 12 residues.

This clonotype was seen a handful of times. This chain links TRBV20-1 with TRBJ2-1; D ambiguous. Deletions cut 6 bases from V and 8 bases from J, with 14 bases between. There are 12 residues in the CDR3. Germline lookup yields CDR1 DFQATT and CDR2 SNEGSKA (reference sequence). CDR3 region: CSAEPAVHEQFF. CDR3 nucleotide sequence: TGCAGTGCCGAACCGGCGGTCCATGAGCAGTTCTTC.

This clonotype has a handful of counts. V is TRBV9 and J is TRBJ2-5; possibly TRBD1 or TRBD2 for D (5 bases each). Germline lookup yields CDR1 SGDLS and CDR2 YYNGEE. The V end was cut by 0 bases, the J end by 5 bases, with 14 bases between. CDR3 length: 15 residues. CDR3 sequence: CASSVAGGPGETQYF. For the CDR3, the DNA is TGTGCCAGCAGCGTAGCAGGCGGGCCAGGGGAGACCCAGTACTTC.

The genes are TRBV7-9 and TRBJ1-2, with D perhaps TRBD1 (5 bases). The CDR3 has 13 residues. Trimming stripped 5 bases from V and 4 bases from J, with 11 bases between. Germline-derived CDR1 and CDR2 are SEHNR and FQNEAQ (reference sequence). The CDR3: CASSQTEIYGYTF. The CDR3 DNA is TGTGCCAGCAGCCAGACAGAGATCTATGGCTACACCTTC.

This clonotype was seen just once. This CDR3 is CASSLETSYNSPLHF. CDR3 DNA: TGCGCCAGCAGCTTGGAGACCTCCTATAATTCACCCCTCCACTTT. V is TRBV5-1 and J is TRBJ1-6; D gene ambiguous. The V end lost 0 bases, the J end lost 0 bases, and 4 bases lay between the germline ends. The CDR3 spans 15 residues. Germline CDR1 SGHRS, CDR2 YFSETQ.

The chain joins TRBV19 to TRBJ2-1; 10 nucleotides agree with TRBD2. Trimming removed 10 bases from V and 0 bases from J; junction bases left unmatched: 9. Germline CDR1 LNHDA, CDR2 SQIVND (reference sequence). The CDR3 is 16 amino acids. The CDR3 spells CATIHSSGGSYNEQFF. As DNA, the CDR3 is TGTGCCACCATACACTCTAGCGGGGGCTCCTACAATGAGCAGTTCTTC.

The table lists this clonotype with a few counts. The V and J genes are TRBV3-1 and TRBJ1-5; 8 nucleotides agree with TRBD1. V trimming: 4 bases; J trimming: 5 bases; junction bases outside the gene matches: 7. The CDR3 loop spans 15 amino acids. Germline V gene lookup returns CDR1 LGHDT and CDR2 YNNKEL (reference sequence). CDR3 region: CASSLGTGVDQPQHF. The CDR3 nucleotides read TGTGCCAGCAGCCTCGGGACAGGAGTCGATCAGCCCCAGCATTTT.

V gene TRBV20-1 combines with J gene TRBJ1-6; no clear D gene. V was pared by 3 bases and J by 7 bases, with 10 bases between. This CDR3 is built from 13 residues. Germline lookup yields CDR1 DFQATT and CDR2 SNEGSKA (reference sequence). This chain's CDR3 is CSARTHSNSPLHF. CDR3 sequence (DNA): TGCAGTGCTAGGACACACTCGAATTCACCCCTCCACTTT.

Only a few counts were recorded for this clonotype. This sequence joins TRBV11-1 and TRBJ2-2; D possibly matches TRBD1 or TRBD2 (6 bases each). Deletions cut 5 bases from V and 0 bases from J, with 16 bases between. Looked up from germline, CDR1 is SGHAT and CDR2 is FQDESV (reference sequence). The CDR3 has 17 amino acids. The CDR3 loop reads CASSRKVGGSNTGELFF. DNA of the CDR3: TGTGCCAGCAGCCGAAAGGTGGGGGGCTCGAACACCGGGGAGCTGTTTTTT.

This clonotype was seen repeatedly, ten times or more. The genes are TRBV29-1 and TRBJ2-3; 8 nucleotides align to TRBD2. The V gene's germline CDR1 is SQVTM and CDR2 ANQGSEA. The CDR3 contains 14 residues. Trimming cost V 7 bases and J 2 bases; bases outside gene matches: 8. The CDR3, as DNA: TGCAGCGCACGAGCGGGGGCCTTCACAGATACGCAGTATTTT. It translates to CSARAGAFTDTQYF.

This clonotype has only a few counts. For the CDR3, the DNA is TGTGCCAGCACCCCCCCAGGGCGCCCCGAGCAGTACTTC. This sequence encodes CASTPPGRPEQYF. The V and J genes are TRBV6-5 and TRBJ2-7; the D gene is possibly TRBD1 (5 bases). The germline CDR1 and CDR2 sequences are MNHEY and SVGAGI. CDR3 size: 13 residues. Trimming removed 7 bases from V and 6 bases from J, with 16 bases in between.

This clonotype was seen only a few times. V usage is TRBV21-1 and J usage is TRBJ2-2; no DNA check was done on the table's D call, TRBD1. TRBV21-1 is listed as a pseudogene. The CDR3 totals 20 residues. CDR3 residues: CASSTTHGTNESTNTGELFF. Here the CDR3 DNA reads TGTGCCAGCAGCACTACCCACGGGACAAATGAATCGACGAACACCGGGGAGCTGTTTTTT.

In this sample, this clonotype turned up a few times. The chain links TRBV4-2 to TRBJ2-1, with 7 bases identical to TRBD1. Trimming at V came to 5 bases and at J to 9 bases, leaving 10 bases not matched to a gene. The CDR3 length is 14 residues. Germline V gene data show CDR1 as LGHNA and CDR2 as YNFKEQ. As DNA, the CDR3 is TGTGCCAGCAGCTATACACAGGGGATTGGTGAGCAGTTCTTC. Encoded protein: CASSYTQGIGEQFF.

This clonotype was seen ten or more times. In DNA form, the CDR3 reads TGTGCCAGCAGCGGACAGCAAGAGACCCAGTACTTC. It codes for CASSGQQETQYF. The chain combines TRBV7-6 with TRBJ2-5; perhaps TRBD1 as D (6 bases). The CDR3 consists of 12 residues. With 5 bases removed from V and 2 bases from J, the gap between germline ends came to 6 bases. Per the germline V gene, CDR1 is SGHVS and CDR2 is FNYEAQ. Based on the CDR3 plus reference TRBV7-6 and TRBJ2-5, the full variable domain is GAGVSQSPRYKVTKRGQDVALRCDPISGHVSLYWYRQALGQGPEFLTYFNYEAQQDKSGLPNDRFSAERPEGSISTLTIQRTEQRDSAMYRCASSGQQETQYFGPGTRLLVL.

This clonotype was picked up a small number of times. The rearrangement links TRBV12-3 or TRBV12-4 to TRBJ2-3; 8 bases fit TRBD2. V was clipped by 8 bases and J by 5 bases; unmatched bases: 3. This CDR3 is built from 12 residues. CDR3 region: CASYAGGDTQYF. As DNA, the CDR3 is TGTGCCAGCTACGCGGGGGGAGATACGCAGTATTTT.